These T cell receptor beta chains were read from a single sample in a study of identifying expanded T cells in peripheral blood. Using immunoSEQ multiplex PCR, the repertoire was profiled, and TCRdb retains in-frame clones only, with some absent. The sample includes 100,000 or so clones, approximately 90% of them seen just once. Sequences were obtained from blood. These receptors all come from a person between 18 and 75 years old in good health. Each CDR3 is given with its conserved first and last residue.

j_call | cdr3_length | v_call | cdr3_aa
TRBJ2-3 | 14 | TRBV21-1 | CAGTSGGHGDTQYF
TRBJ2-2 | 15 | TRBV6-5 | CASSYGTGDTGELFF
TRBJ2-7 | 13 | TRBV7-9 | CASRRTGDYEQYF
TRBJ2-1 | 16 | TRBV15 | CATSHRAGGRTGEQFF
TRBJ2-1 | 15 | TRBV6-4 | CASSDSGTGRYEQFF
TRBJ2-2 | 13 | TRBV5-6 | CASSFLLGGELFF
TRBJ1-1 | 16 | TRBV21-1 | CASSKAGTGTGTEAFF
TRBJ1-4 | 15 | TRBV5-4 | CASSLNRAVNEKLFF
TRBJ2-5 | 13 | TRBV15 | CATSRPPTETQYF
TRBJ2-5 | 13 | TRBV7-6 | CASSMGPQETQYF
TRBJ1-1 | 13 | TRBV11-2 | CASSLAPGTEAFF
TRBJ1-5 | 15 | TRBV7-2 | CASSLGHGLLEPQHF
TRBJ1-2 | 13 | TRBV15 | CATSRRVDPGYTF
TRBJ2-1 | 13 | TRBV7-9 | CASSSSVYNEQFF
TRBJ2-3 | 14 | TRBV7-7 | CASSLRGAGDTQYF
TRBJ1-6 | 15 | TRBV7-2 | CASSFVVGYNSPLHF
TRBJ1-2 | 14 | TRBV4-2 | CASSPGQGDYGYTF
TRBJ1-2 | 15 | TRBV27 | CASSLFMGYSYGYTF
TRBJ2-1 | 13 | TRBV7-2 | CASSSTGGYEQFF
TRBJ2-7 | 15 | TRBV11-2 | CASTLGPGEHYEQYF
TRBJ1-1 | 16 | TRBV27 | CASSTLDRFGRTEAFF
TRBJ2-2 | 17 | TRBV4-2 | CASSQSLAGANTGELFF
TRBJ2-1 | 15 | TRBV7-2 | CASSLLAASYNEQFF
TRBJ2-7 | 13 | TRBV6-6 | CASGLGPTYEQYF
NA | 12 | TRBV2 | CASEAFTGEQYF
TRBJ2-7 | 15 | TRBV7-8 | CASSPSGTAFYEQYF
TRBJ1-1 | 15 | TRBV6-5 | CASSYEGWMNTEAFF
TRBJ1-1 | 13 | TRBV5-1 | CASSSGTGGRAFF
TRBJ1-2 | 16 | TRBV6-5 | CASSSGRLGTGYGYTF
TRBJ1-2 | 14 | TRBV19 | CASSWGGTSDGYTF
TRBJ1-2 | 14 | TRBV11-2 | CASSSTWGQEGYTF
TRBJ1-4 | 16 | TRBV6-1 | CASSEEFRVMGEKLFF
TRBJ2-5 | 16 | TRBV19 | CASSISRTAGQETQYF
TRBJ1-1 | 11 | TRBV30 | CAYGRNTEAFF
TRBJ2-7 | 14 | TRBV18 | CASSPPAGSYEQYF
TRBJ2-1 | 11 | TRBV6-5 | CATSRDNEQFF
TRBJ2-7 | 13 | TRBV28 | CASEGGARPEQYF
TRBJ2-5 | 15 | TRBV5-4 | CASSRGLGREETQYF
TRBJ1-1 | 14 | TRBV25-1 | CASSDQGMNTEAFF
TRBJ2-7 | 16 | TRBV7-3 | CASSLVGGGLPYEQYF
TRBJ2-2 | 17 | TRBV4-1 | CASSHLLTGGLTGELFF
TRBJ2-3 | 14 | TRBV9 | CASSVRDYTDTQYF
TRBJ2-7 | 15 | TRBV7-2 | CASSLVGGVAGEQYF
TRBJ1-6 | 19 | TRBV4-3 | CASSQYPLRTGVNNSPLHF
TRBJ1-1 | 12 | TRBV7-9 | CASSLVVPEAFF
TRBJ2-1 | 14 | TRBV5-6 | CASSATPGGNEQFF